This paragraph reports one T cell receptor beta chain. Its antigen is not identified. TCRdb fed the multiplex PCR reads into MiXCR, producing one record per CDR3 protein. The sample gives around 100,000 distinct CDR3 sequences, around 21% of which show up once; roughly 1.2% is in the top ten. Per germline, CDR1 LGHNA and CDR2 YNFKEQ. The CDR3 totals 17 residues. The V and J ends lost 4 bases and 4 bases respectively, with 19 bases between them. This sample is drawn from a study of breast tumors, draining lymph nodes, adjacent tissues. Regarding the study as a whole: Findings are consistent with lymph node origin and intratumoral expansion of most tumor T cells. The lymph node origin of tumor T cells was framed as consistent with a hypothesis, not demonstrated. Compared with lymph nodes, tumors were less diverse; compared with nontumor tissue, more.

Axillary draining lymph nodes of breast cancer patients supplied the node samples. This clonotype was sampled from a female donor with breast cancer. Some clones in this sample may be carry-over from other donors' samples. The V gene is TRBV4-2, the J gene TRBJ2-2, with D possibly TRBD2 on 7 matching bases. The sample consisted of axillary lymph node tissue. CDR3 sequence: CASSPTPRGGGTGELFF. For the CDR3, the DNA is TGTGCCAGCAGCCCCACCCCAAGGGGGGGCGGCACCGGGGAGCTGTTTTTT.